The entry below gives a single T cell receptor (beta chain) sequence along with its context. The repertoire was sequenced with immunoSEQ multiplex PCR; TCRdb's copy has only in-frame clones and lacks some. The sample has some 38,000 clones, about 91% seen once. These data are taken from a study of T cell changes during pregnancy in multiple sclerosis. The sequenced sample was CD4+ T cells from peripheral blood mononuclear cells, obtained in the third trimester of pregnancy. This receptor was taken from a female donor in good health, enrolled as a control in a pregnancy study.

The CDR3 nucleotides read TGTGCCAGCAGTGAAGCTAGCGGGGGGAGTTACGAGCAGTACTTC. This translates into CASSEASGGSYEQYF. The chain uses TRBV6-1 and TRBJ2-7; 10 nucleotides match TRBD2. CDR1 is MNHNS, CDR2 SASEGT, per germline. After removal of 0 bases from V and 4 bases from J, the junction contained 3 bases not matched to a gene. The CDR3 totals 15 residues.